This entry describes one TCR beta chain. What it binds is unknown. These data come from a study of T cell responses to AZD1222 COVID-19 vaccine. Study in general: Combined were second doses at about 4 or about 12 weeks. Overall study results and limits: Repertoires were sampled only after the peak T cell response. The donor group comprised mostly white British people and more females; the analysis possibly underestimated clonal diversity. Unmutated variant regions are reportedly the target of nearly half of TCRs that are spike-specific.

TCRdb's table, derived via immunoSEQ multiplex PCR, lists solely in-frame clones and lacks some. The repertoire holds more than 70,000 clones, with approximately 90% as singletons. The CDR3 extends over 14 amino acids. From germline, CDR1 is SGHVS and CDR2 FQNEAQ. Trimming at V came to 5 bases and at J to 7 bases, leaving 9 bases not matched to a gene. This sample comprised peripheral blood, obtained on day 0 of AZD1222 vaccination. The V gene is TRBV7-8, the J gene TRBJ1-2; 8 positions match TRBD1. The sequence came from an adult in good health. This CDR3 is CASSRTGTGFGYTF. CDR3 nucleotide sequence: TGTGCCAGCAGCCGAACCGGGACAGGATTTGGCTACACCTTC.